These 31 T cell receptor beta chains originate from one sample sequenced in a study of patients and donors after allogeneic stem cell transplantation. A single record per CDR3 protein comes from TCRdb applying MiXCR to the RT-PCR reads. The sample contains approximately 20,000 distinct CDR3 sequences, around 5% of which appear only once. Sequenced: blood, either unsorted or a sorted T cell fraction (not recorded which). These receptors were collected from a human donor who was either an allogeneic HSCT recipient or a stem cell or donor lymphocyte infusion donor (not recorded which). It is not recorded whose cells these are; they may come from a transplant donor.

This clonotype was detected many times. The CDR3 nucleotides read TGTGCCAGCAGCTTTTCTAGCAATCAGCCCCAGCATTTT. This translates into CASSFSSNQPQHF. This chain uses TRBV7-9 with TRBJ1-5, with D unresolved. The CDR3 is made up of 13 amino acids. Trimming shortened V by 3 bases and J by 0 bases, and 3 bases separated the two germline ends. CDR1 is SEHNR, CDR2 FQNEAQ, per germline (reference sequence). Complete variable domain (other parts from reference TRBV7-9 and TRBJ1-5): DTGVSQNPRHKITKRGQNVTFRCDPISEHNRLYWYRQTLGQGPEFLTYFQNEAQLEKSRLLSDRFSAERPKGSFSTLEIQRTEQGDSAMYLCASSFSSNQPQHFGDGTRLSIL.

This clonotype is medium-sized (0.01 to 0.1%) in the sample. The chain has TRBV10-1 and TRBJ2-1, with TRBD1 as a possible D gene (6 bases). The CDR3 is 13 residues long. Germline V gene lookup returns CDR1 WNHNN and CDR2 SYGVQD (reference sequence). V lost 4 bases and J lost 8, with 12 bases in between. The CDR3 loop reads CASSVRGSDEQFF. Here the CDR3 DNA reads TGCGCCAGCAGTGTCAGGGGTAGCGATGAGCAGTTCTTC.

In its sample, this clonotype was seen many times. The rearrangement uses TRBV15 and TRBJ2-7; D unclear. CDR3 length equals 13 residues. Trimming pared 1 base from V and 7 bases from J, leaving 11 bases between. Germline-derived CDR1 and CDR2 are LNHNV and YYDKDF (reference sequence). CDR3 amino acids: CATSRGPQLEQYF. CDR3 bases: TGTGCCACCAGCAGAGGGCCCCAATTAGAGCAGTACTTC.

This clonotype was recorded many times. The J gene is TRBJ1-1, the V gene TRBV5-1; TRBD1 matches 7 bases. Trimming cost V 0 bases and J 5 bases; bases outside gene matches: 4. There are 14 residues in the CDR3. Germline values: CDR1 SGHRS, CDR2 YFSETQ. The CDR3 coding sequence is TGCGCCAGCAGCTTGGAGGGGGCGCGGACTGAAGCTTTCTTT. It yields the protein CASSLEGARTEAFF.

This clonotype was seen at least ten times. The rearrangement uses TRBV6-1 and TRBJ2-5; 7 nucleotides align to TRBD2. Trimming cost V 5 bases and J 1 base; bases outside gene matches: 4. The CDR3 is 14 amino acids. Germline V gene data show CDR1 as MNHNS and CDR2 as SASEGT. CDR3 region: CASSRAGIQETQYF. In nucleotides, the CDR3 is TGTGCCAGCAGTCGAGCGGGGATCCAAGAGACCCAGTACTTC.

This clonotype was found many times. V and J are TRBV6-1 and TRBJ2-4, with D perhaps TRBD1 (6 bases). CDR3 length equals 15 residues. Trimming cost V 7 bases and J 3 bases, with 16 bases left between them. Germline-derived CDR1 and CDR2 are MNHNS and SASEGT. CDR3 nucleotide sequence: TGTGCCAGCACTAAGGCCCTAGGGGGCAAAAACATTCAGTACTTC. Translated, it gives CASTKALGGKNIQYF.

The rearrangement uses TRBV9 and TRBJ2-1; TRBD2 is a possible D gene (6 bases). The germline CDR1 and CDR2 sequences are SGDLS and YYNGEE. V lost 1 base and J 0 bases, leaving 11 bases between the germline ends. The CDR3 has 16 amino acids. The DNA for the CDR3 is TGTGCCAGCAGCGTAACTACTAGCAGCTCCTACAATGAGCAGTTCTTC. It specifies CASSVTTSSSYNEQFF.

This clonotype showed up many times. The CDR3 sequence is CSVEDGGKNIQYF. CDR3 sequence (DNA): TGCAGCGTTGAAGATGGGGGCAAAAACATTCAGTACTTC. V is TRBV29-1 and J is TRBJ2-4; perhaps D is TRBD1 or TRBD2 (5 bases each). This CDR3 spans 13 amino acids. V was trimmed by 0 bases and J by 3 bases, leaving 6 bases between them. In germline, CDR1 is SQVTM, CDR2 ANQGSEA.

This clonotype was observed at least ten times. In DNA form, the CDR3 reads TGTGCCAGCACCAGGGAGGGAGGGGGCTTAAACACCGGGGAGCTGTTTTTT. This sequence encodes CASTREGGGLNTGELFF. The chain is built from TRBV28 and TRBJ2-2; D may be TRBD1 or TRBD2 (7 bases each). The CDR3 loop spans 17 amino acids. Germline values: CDR1 MDHEN, CDR2 SYDVKM. V lost 7 bases and J 2 bases, leaving 20 bases between the germline ends. Full variable domain (rest looked up from reference TRBV28 and TRBJ2-2): DVKVTQSSRYLVKRTGEKVFLECVQDMDHENMFWYRQDPGLGLRLIYFSYDVKMKEKGDIPEGYSVSREKKERFSLILESASTNQTSMYLCASTREGGGLNTGELFFGEGSRLTVL.

The sample holds many counts of this clonotype. This chain connects TRBV20-1 to TRBJ2-3; D remains unclear. CDR1 and CDR2 (germline): DFQATT, SNEGSKA (reference sequence). CDR3 length equals 13 residues. The V and J ends lost 5 bases and 2 bases respectively, with 11 bases between them. The CDR3 is CSALAVSTDTQYF. As DNA, the CDR3 is TGCAGTGCTCTTGCTGTTTCCACAGATACGCAGTATTTT.

At least ten counts were recorded for this clonotype. The chain recombines TRBV7-3 with TRBJ2-1; no reliable D call. The CDR3 runs 12 residues. Trimming took 4 bases from V and 7 from J, leaving 8 bases between them. Germline CDR1 SGHTA, CDR2 FQGTGA. DNA of the CDR3: TGTGCCAGCAGCTCCACCCTAAATGAGCAGTTCTTC. Protein sequence: CASSSTLNEQFF.

This clonotype has at least ten counts. This chain joins TRBV20-1 and TRBJ2-7; 10 bases map to TRBD2. Germline V gene data show CDR1 as DFQATT and CDR2 as SNEGSKA (reference sequence). This CDR3 has 15 residues. Trimming removed 3 bases from V and 11 bases from J; junction bases left unmatched: 16. The CDR3 spells CSARSGASGGQGEYF. CDR3 coding DNA: TGCAGTGCTAGGTCGGGGGCTAGCGGGGGCCAGGGGGAGTACTTC.

This clonotype was observed a handful of times. The CDR3: CASGNRALGSQYF. CDR3 DNA: TGTGCCAGCGGAAACAGGGCCCTCGGTTCCCAGTACTTC. The chain links TRBV28 to TRBJ2-5, with D tentatively TRBD1 (6 bases). CDR1 and CDR2 from the germline V gene are MDHEN and SYDVKM. The ends were cut back, 8 bases at V and 9 bases at J, with 19 bases in the middle. This CDR3 comprises 13 residues.

This clonotype was detected many times. V is TRBV7-3 and J is TRBJ2-3; 7 bases agree with TRBD2. In germline, CDR1 is SGHTA, CDR2 FQGTGA. V dropped 2 bases and J dropped 3; count of bases not matched to a gene: 14. CDR3 length equals 18 residues. The CDR3 sequence is CASSLVGLLAKITDTQYF. The CDR3 DNA follows: TGTGCCAGCAGCTTAGTCGGGTTACTAGCGAAAATAACAGATACGCAGTATTTT.

This clonotype has at least ten counts. The V gene is TRBV4-2, the J gene TRBJ2-7; tentative D call: TRBD2 (5 bases). V was trimmed by 0 bases and J by 0 bases, leaving 9 bases between them. Germline V lookup: CDR1 LGHNA, CDR2 YNFKEQ. The CDR3 is made up of 15 amino acids. CDR3: CASSQDVRASYEQYF. The DNA for the CDR3 is TGTGCCAGCAGCCAAGACGTGAGGGCCTCCTACGAGCAGTACTTC.

This clonotype was observed a handful of times. V usage is TRBV6-1 and J usage is TRBJ2-5, with 10 bases that match TRBD2. The V gene's germline CDR1 is MNHNS and CDR2 SASEGT. This CDR3 is built from 15 residues. V was pared by 6 bases and J by 6 bases, with 10 bases of the junction left unmatched. DNA of the CDR3: TGTGCCAGCAGGACCCTACTAGCGGGGTCAAAGACCCAGTACTTC. Translation gives CASRTLLAGSKTQYF.

This clonotype was detected ten times or more. CDR3 loop: CASSQRDRGLTGELFF. CDR3 sequence (DNA): TGTGCCAGCAGCCAAAGGGACAGGGGGCTCACCGGGGAGCTGTTTTTT. This chain links TRBV3-1 with TRBJ2-2; 12 bases fit TRBD1. The V and J ends lost 2 bases and 4 bases, in that order; junction bases with no gene match: 2. Germline loops: CDR1 LGHDT, CDR2 YNNKEL (reference sequence). This CDR3 spans 16 amino acids.

This clonotype occurred many times. This chain connects TRBV28 to TRBJ1-1, with TRBD1 identical over 7 bases. The J segment lost 4 bases and the V segment lost 6 bases, leaving 11 bases of the junction unmatched. The germline V gene has CDR1 MDHEN and CDR2 SYDVKM. This CDR3 comprises 15 residues. CDR3 in DNA: TGTGCCAGCAGCCTGACAGGGCCTAGGAGCACTGAAGCTTTCTTT. This gives the protein CASSLTGPRSTEAFF.

This clonotype was detected a few times. The chain recombines TRBV2 with TRBJ2-5; D call uncertain. Germline V gene sequence: CDR1 SNHLY, CDR2 FYNNEI. V was shortened by 1 base and J by 7 bases, with 13 bases between the two germline ends. The CDR3 spans 14 residues. CDR3 sequence (DNA): TGTGCCAGCAGTGAAGGGCCTGCTGTCGGGACCCAGTACTTC. It is translated as CASSEGPAVGTQYF.

At least ten counts were recorded for this clonotype. The rearrangement joins TRBV5-1 to TRBJ2-5, with a possible D match to TRBD2 (7 bases). This CDR3 comprises 16 residues. V lost 1 base to trimming and J lost 5 bases, with 18 bases between them. Germline V gene sequence: CDR1 SGHRS, CDR2 YFSETQ. CDR3 protein: CASSLPGGGGTETQYF. The CDR3 nucleotides are TGCGCCAGCAGCTTGCCTGGAGGGGGGGGCACGGAGACCCAGTACTTC.

In its sample, this clonotype was seen many times. The chain has TRBV7-9 and TRBJ2-5, with D hard to call. CDR1 SEHNR and CDR2 FQNEAQ come from the germline V gene (reference sequence). V lost 5 bases and J 3 bases, leaving 4 bases between the germline ends. CDR3 length: 11 residues. The CDR3 DNA follows: TGTGCCAGCAGCCGCGAAGAGACCCAGTACTTC. Its translation: CASSREETQYF.

This clonotype occurred many times. The V gene is TRBV9, the J gene TRBJ2-1; no definite D call. CDR3 length: 13 amino acids. Deletions cut 0 bases from V and 9 bases from J, with 10 bases between. The germline V gene has CDR1 SGDLS and CDR2 YYNGEE. The CDR3 region has the DNA TGTGCCAGCAGCGTAGCGCCCCCGGCTGAGCAGTTCTTC. Translated: CASSVAPPAEQFF.

This clonotype turned up a few times. The chain links TRBV19 to TRBJ1-1; 7 nucleotides line up with TRBD1. Unmatched junction bases numbered 4, after V lost 7 bases and J lost 5 bases. This CDR3 contains 12 residues. The germline CDR1 and CDR2 sequences are LNHDA and SQIVND (reference sequence). The CDR3 DNA follows: TGTGCCAGTAAAAGGGGGCAGACTGAAGCTTTCTTT. Its translation: CASKRGQTEAFF.

In its sample, this clonotype was seen many times. The chain is built from TRBV15 and TRBJ1-5; D might be TRBD1 (6 bases). The CDR3 has 15 residues. V was clipped by 3 bases and J by 6 bases, with 15 bases between them. From germline, CDR1 is LNHNV and CDR2 YYDKDF (reference sequence). CDR3 DNA: TGTGCCACCAGCAGCACAGGGAGTTCGGCTCAGCCCCAGCATTTT. As protein: CATSSTGSSAQPQHF.

In this sample, this clonotype is medium-sized. V and J are TRBV4-1 and TRBJ2-5; the D gene could be TRBD1 or TRBD2 (5 bases each). This CDR3 spans 15 amino acids. V gave up 0 bases and J gave up 5 bases, with 13 bases separating them. In germline, CDR1 is MGHRA, CDR2 YSYEKL. This CDR3 reads CASSQDDLRGETQYF. Here the CDR3 DNA reads TGCGCCAGCAGCCAAGATGACTTGAGGGGTGAGACCCAGTACTTC.

This clonotype has at least ten counts. The chain joins TRBV7-9 to TRBJ1-1, with a weak D call TRBD1 (5 bases). Germline values: CDR1 SEHNR, CDR2 FQNEAQ (reference sequence). V was clipped by 5 bases and J by 3 bases, with 22 bases between them. The CDR3 totals 17 residues. CDR3 sequence: CASSPRGSGTRDTEAFF. In nucleotides, the CDR3 is TGTGCCAGCAGCCCTAGGGGATCCGGGACTAGGGACACTGAAGCTTTCTTT.

Ten or more counts support this clonotype. The chain combines TRBV3-1 with TRBJ2-6; the D is unclear. CDR1 and CDR2 (germline): LGHDT, YNNKEL (reference sequence). V shed 3 bases and J shed 0 bases, with 12 bases lying between them. The CDR3 loop spans 17 amino acids. This CDR3 reads CASSHGQLLSGANVLTF. CDR3 sequence (DNA): TGTGCCAGCAGCCATGGTCAGCTTCTCTCTGGGGCCAACGTCCTGACTTTC.

Many counts were recorded for this clonotype. This sequence joins TRBV7-2 and TRBJ2-7; 13 bases fit TRBD2. V shed 5 bases and J 4 bases; nucleotides not matched to a gene: 11. Per germline, CDR1 SGHTA and CDR2 FQGNSA. CDR3 length: 17 amino acids. CDR3 DNA sequence: TGTGCCAGCAGCCGACCCGGGACTAGCGGGACTACATACGAGCAGTACTTC. Translation gives CASSRPGTSGTTYEQYF.

V and J are TRBV12-5 and TRBJ1-5; D gene unclear. Deletions cut 1 base from V and 6 bases from J, with 16 bases between. Germline V gives CDR1 LGHNT, CDR2 FRNRAP. CDR3 length: 16 residues. The CDR3 nucleotides are TGTGCTAGTGGTTTGGAACCCTCTGGAGTTTTTCAGCCCCAGCATTTT. Translation: CASGLEPSGVFQPQHF.

This clonotype was seen a few times. The chain is built from TRBV5-4 and TRBJ1-4; TRBD1 is a possible D gene (5 bases). The CDR3 contains 14 residues. V lost 3 bases and J lost 3, with 9 bases in between. Germline V gene data show CDR1 as SGHNT and CDR2 as YYREEE (reference sequence). CDR3 protein: CASSSTASNEKLFF. CDR3 DNA sequence: TGTGCCAGCAGCTCGACAGCCTCTAATGAAAAACTGTTTTTT.

V usage is TRBV7-3 and J usage is TRBJ2-3; TRBD1 might be the D (6 bases). Germline CDR1 is SGHTA and CDR2 is FQGTGA. The CDR3 loop spans 14 amino acids. V shed 2 bases and J shed 10 bases, with 16 bases lying between them. The CDR3 reads CASSLQGLQPPQYF. In nucleotides, the CDR3 is TGTGCCAGCAGCTTACAGGGGCTCCAACCCCCGCAGTATTTT.